The 29 T cell receptor beta chains listed next were all sequenced from one sample in a study of shared clonotypes between healthy human individuals. The naive CD8 population came from CD45RO-negative cells selected for CCR7, without terminally differentiated effector memory CD45RA+ cells. Generated by immunoSEQ multiplex PCR, the TCRdb table keeps only in-frame clones and is missing some. Of hundreds of thousands of clones listed, just over 95% are singletons. The sequencing sample was made of naive CD8+ T cells sorted from blood. These receptor sequences come from a man aged 25-40 years in good health.

This chain joins TRBV9 and TRBJ2-7; D is perhaps TRBD2 (6 bases). Germline CDR1 SGDLS, CDR2 YYNGEE. Trimming took 2 bases from V and 3 from J, leaving 15 bases between them. CDR3 length equals 15 residues. The CDR3 is CASSVAGLPGYEQYF. The CDR3 DNA sequence: TGTGCCAGCAGCGTTGCGGGACTTCCGGGCTACGAGCAGTACTTC.

The DNA for the CDR3 is TGTGCCAGCAGCTTAGCGTATGCCTACGAGCAGTACTTC. Translated: CASSLAYAYEQYF. This rearrangement joins TRBV7-8 to TRBJ2-7; no definite D call. The germline V gene has CDR1 SGHVS and CDR2 FQNEAQ. Between the trimmed V and J ends, which lost 0 bases and 2 bases, there was a span of 5 bases. CDR3 length equals 13 residues.

The V gene is TRBV27, the J gene TRBJ2-7; possible D gene TRBD2, 6 bases. V was cut by 6 bases and J by 3 bases, with 18 bases left in between. CDR1 is MNHEY, CDR2 SMNVEV, per germline (reference sequence). The CDR3 totals 15 residues. As DNA, the CDR3 is TGTGCCAGCAGCACGGGCCGCAGCGGGCTCTACGAGCAGTACTTC. It yields the protein CASSTGRSGLYEQYF.

CDR3: CASSAADYEQYF. In nucleotides, the CDR3 is TGTGCCAGCAGCGCGGCCGACTACGAGCAGTACTTC. J is TRBJ2-7 and V is TRBV7-9; no reliable D call. V gave up 5 bases and J gave up 3 bases, with 8 bases separating them. The CDR3 loop spans 12 amino acids. Germline-derived CDR1 and CDR2 are SEHNR and FQNEAQ (reference sequence).

The CDR3 bases are TGCGCCAGCAGCCAAGATTTTACTGAAGCTTTCTTT. Encoded protein: CASSQDFTEAFF. The chain recombines TRBV4-1 with TRBJ1-1; D is unresolved. Germline V lookup: CDR1 MGHRA, CDR2 YSYEKL. V lost 0 bases and J lost 5, with 4 bases in between. The CDR3 spans 12 residues.

V usage is TRBV7-8 and J usage is TRBJ2-7, with TRBD2 matching over 7 bases. The CDR3 covers 17 residues. Germline V gene data show CDR1 as SGHVS and CDR2 as FQNEAQ. V dropped 5 bases and J dropped 3; count of bases not matched to a gene: 16. CDR3 in DNA: TGTGCCAGCAGCCCGATCGGGCGTCTAGCGGCCAGCTACGAGCAGTACTTC. Translated: CASSPIGRLAASYEQYF.

The chain carries TRBV7-9 and TRBJ1-1, with D hard to call. CDR3 length equals 14 residues. Per germline, CDR1 SEHNR and CDR2 FQNEAQ (reference sequence). V shed 3 bases and J shed 4 bases, with 12 bases lying between them. CDR3 protein: CASSFSPGSTEAFF. The CDR3 nucleotides are TGTGCCAGCAGCTTTTCCCCGGGAAGCACTGAAGCTTTCTTT.

The chain employs TRBV7-2 and TRBJ1-1; 7 bases align to TRBD1. The germline V gene encodes CDR1 SGHTA and CDR2 FQGNSA. The CDR3 runs to 14 residues. The trim removed 5 bases at V and 3 bases at J, leaving 6 bases unmatched. The CDR3 protein is CASSPWTGDTEAFF. The CDR3 DNA follows: TGTGCCAGCAGCCCGTGGACAGGTGACACTGAAGCTTTCTTT.

V and J are TRBV7-2 and TRBJ2-7; 12 nucleotides agree with TRBD2. V lost 3 bases, J lost 2 bases, and 8 bases stayed unmatched. The CDR3 covers 17 residues. Looked up from germline, CDR1 is SGHTA and CDR2 is FQGNSA. The CDR3 sequence: CASSFYLTSGGTYEQYF. In DNA form, the CDR3 reads TGTGCCAGCAGCTTCTACCTGACTAGCGGGGGAACCTACGAGCAGTACTTC.

This chain joins TRBV7-9 and TRBJ2-1; 7 nucleotides match TRBD2. The CDR3 contains 19 residues. The J segment lost 8 bases and the V segment lost 1 base, leaving 20 bases of the junction unmatched. The V gene's germline CDR1 is SEHNR and CDR2 FQNEAQ (reference sequence). CDR3 in DNA: TGTGCCAGCAGCTTAGGAGAGGTTAGCGGGCCTCCCTCTTTTGATGAGCAGTTCTTC. As protein: CASSLGEVSGPPSFDEQFF.

This clone was recorded only once. V gene TRBV7-2 combines with J gene TRBJ1-4, with unresolved D. With 5 bases removed from V and 5 bases from J, the gap between germline ends came to 6 bases. The CDR3 runs to 12 residues. Germline CDR1 reads SGHTA; CDR2 reads FQGNSA. The CDR3 sequence: CASSPNNEKLFF. The CDR3 nucleotides are TGTGCCAGCAGCCCGAACAATGAAAAACTGTTTTTT.

This clone occurred once. At the DNA level, this CDR3 is encoded by other sequences in the same sample as well. This chain connects TRBV15 to TRBJ2-3, with D tentatively TRBD2 (6 bases). The CDR3 is 13 residues long. V dropped 0 bases and J dropped 6 bases, with 7 bases sitting between them. The germline gives CDR1 LNHNV, CDR2 YYDKDF (reference sequence). CDR3 coding DNA: TGTGCCACCAGCAGAGACCGGGGGGATACGCAGTATTTT. It is translated as CATSRDRGDTQYF. Full variable domain (missing parts from reference TRBV15 and TRBJ2-3): DAMVIQNPRYQVTQFGKPVTLSCSQTLNHNVMYWYQQKSSQAPKLLFHYYDKDFNNEADTPDNFQSRRPNTSFCFLDIRSPGLGDTAMYLCATSRDRGDTQYFGPGTRLTVL.

The V call is TRBV6-5, the J call TRBJ2-1, with D maybe TRBD1 (6 bases). The germline gives CDR1 MNHEY, CDR2 SVGAGI. This CDR3 contains 13 residues. V was shortened by 8 bases and J by 4 bases, with 12 bases between the two germline ends. The CDR3 sequence: CASGPTGYNEQFF. The CDR3, as DNA: TGTGCCAGCGGGCCTACAGGGTACAATGAGCAGTTCTTC.

The V gene is TRBV7-9, the J gene TRBJ2-7; 8 bases line up with TRBD1. The V gene end was trimmed by 5 bases and the J gene end by 2 bases; junction bases not matched to a gene: 8. Germline CDR1 reads SEHNR; CDR2 reads FQNEAQ (reference sequence). There are 15 residues in the CDR3. CDR3 loop: CASSPGQGLPYEQYF. The CDR3 region has the DNA TGTGCCAGCAGCCCTGGACAGGGCCTGCCCTACGAGCAGTACTTC.

V and J are TRBV2 and TRBJ2-7; D unresolved. The CDR3 spans 14 residues. V was trimmed by 0 bases and J by 0 bases, leaving 6 bases between them. CDR1 is SNHLY and CDR2 is FYNNEI in the germline V gene. The DNA of the CDR3 is TGTGCCAGCAGTGAAGCGGTACCCTCCTACGAGCAGTACTTC. Translated: CASSEAVPSYEQYF.

The J gene is TRBJ2-7, the V gene TRBV10-2; a weak D match, TRBD1 (5 bases). Between the trimmed V and J ends, which lost 7 bases and 0 bases, there was a span of 7 bases. The CDR3 has 12 amino acids. Per the germline V gene, CDR1 is WSHSY and CDR2 is SAAADI. DNA of the CDR3: TGCGCCAGCACCCAGGGCTCCTACGAGCAGTACTTC. As protein: CASTQGSYEQYF.

In DNA form, the CDR3 reads TGTGCCAGCAGTTTATCCGGGGTCCAGAGCTCTGGGGCCAACGTCCTGACTTTC. Its protein product is CASSLSGVQSSGANVLTF. This chain links TRBV28 with TRBJ2-6, with D possibly TRBD2 on 5 matching bases. The CDR3 has 18 amino acids. From germline, CDR1 is MDHEN and CDR2 SYDVKM. V lost 1 base and J 0 bases, leaving 13 bases between the germline ends.

Regarding this clone: This sample also contains other DNA sequences that code for the same CDR3. The V and J genes are TRBV5-1 and TRBJ2-2, with D possibly TRBD1 on 5 matching bases. The CDR3 covers 14 residues. Germline V lookup: CDR1 SGHRS, CDR2 YFSETQ. V gave up 0 bases and J gave up 6 bases, with 9 bases separating them. The CDR3 region is CASSLEGAAGELFF. Written as DNA, the CDR3 is TGCGCCAGCAGCTTGGAAGGGGCGGCCGGGGAGCTGTTTTTT.

The chain combines TRBV27 with TRBJ2-7; D is unclear. V lost 1 base and J lost 4, with 14 bases in between. Germline V gives CDR1 MNHEY, CDR2 SMNVEV (reference sequence). This CDR3 has 15 amino acids. The CDR3 region is CASSLWRHVGYEQYF. CDR3 nucleotide sequence: TGTGCCAGCAGTTTATGGCGCCACGTCGGGTACGAGCAGTACTTC.

The chain employs TRBV19 and TRBJ2-7; 8 bases are shared with TRBD2. The CDR3 covers 14 residues. Germline trimming cut 7 bases from V and 4 bases from J; bases unmatched to any gene: 9. Germline V gene lookup returns CDR1 LNHDA and CDR2 SQIVND (reference sequence). CDR3 residues: CASKVPSGWYEQYF. The CDR3 nucleotides read TGTGCCAGTAAGGTCCCTAGCGGGTGGTACGAGCAGTACTTC.

The chain carries TRBV15 and TRBJ2-7; 12 positions agree with TRBD1. This CDR3 has 16 amino acids. The V and J ends lost 3 bases and 6 bases, in that order; junction bases with no gene match: 9. CDR1 is LNHNV and CDR2 is YYDKDF in the germline V gene (reference sequence). CDR3 protein: CATSRGTGGVSGEQYF. The CDR3 coding sequence is TGTGCCACCAGCAGGGGGACAGGGGGCGTCTCCGGCGAGCAGTACTTC.

J is TRBJ2-7 and V is TRBV7-2, with D tentatively TRBD2 (5 bases). Trimming removed 1 base at V and 7 bases at J, with 17 bases between. Germline CDR1 reads SGHTA; CDR2 reads FQGNSA. The CDR3 totals 15 residues. The CDR3 coding sequence is TGTGCCAGCAGCTTAGTGAATCGGGGATCGGGAGAGCAGTACTTC. Encoded protein: CASSLVNRGSGEQYF.

The chain has TRBV11-2 and TRBJ1-2; TRBD1 agrees at 7 bases. V dropped 5 bases and J dropped 2; count of bases not matched to a gene: 5. The CDR3 extends over 14 amino acids. From germline, CDR1 is SGHAT and CDR2 FQNNGV. The CDR3 spells CASSPLTGNYGYTF. The DNA for the CDR3 is TGTGCCAGCAGCCCGTTGACAGGGAACTATGGCTACACCTTC.

The gene calls are TRBV11-2 and TRBJ2-7; 7 bases align to TRBD1. Looked up from germline, CDR1 is SGHAT and CDR2 is FQNNGV. V trimming: 7 bases; J trimming: 1 base; junction bases outside the gene matches: 7. The CDR3 runs to 14 residues. CDR3 sequence (DNA): TGTGCCAGCATCGGACCGGGACAGTCCTACGAGCAGTACTTC. Its protein is CASIGPGQSYEQYF.

The V call is TRBV4-1, the J call TRBJ2-7; 10 bases are shared with TRBD2. The germline gives CDR1 MGHRA, CDR2 YSYEKL. V shed 1 base and J 5 bases; nucleotides not matched to a gene: 5. The CDR3 has 15 residues. CDR3 region: CASSQGGGLAHEQYF. The DNA for the CDR3 is TGCGCCAGCAGCCAAGGAGGGGGACTAGCGCACGAGCAGTACTTC.

This sequence joins TRBV5-4 and TRBJ1-2; 7 nucleotides align to TRBD1. The CDR3 spans 13 residues. Germline assignment: CDR1 SGHNT and CDR2 YYREEE (reference sequence). Unmatched junction bases numbered 8, after V lost 4 bases and J lost 8 bases. The CDR3 nucleotides are TGTGCCAGCAGCCTTACAGGGGACCTCGGCTACACCTTC. Its translation: CASSLTGDLGYTF.

This CDR3 reads CASSSGGWQETQYF. CDR3 nucleotides: TGTGCCAGCAGCTCGGGCGGTTGGCAAGAGACCCAGTACTTC. The rearrangement links TRBV27 to TRBJ2-5; D unclear. Germline loops: CDR1 MNHEY, CDR2 SMNVEV (reference sequence). Trimming shortened V by 6 bases and J by 2 bases, and 13 bases separated the two germline ends. The CDR3 loop spans 14 amino acids.

V is TRBV15 and J is TRBJ1-4, with unresolved D. Germline CDR1 LNHNV, CDR2 YYDKDF (reference sequence). The V gene lost 9 bases and the J gene lost 0 bases, with 8 bases spanning the gap. The CDR3 is 13 residues long. This CDR3 is CATTAPTNEKLFF. CDR3 DNA: TGTGCCACTACGGCACCAACTAATGAAAAACTGTTTTTT.

The chain links TRBV28 to TRBJ2-7; 10 bases map to TRBD2. CDR3 length: 14 residues. Germline CDR1 reads MDHEN; CDR2 reads SYDVKM. The V gene end was trimmed by 5 bases and the J gene end by 6 bases; junction bases not matched to a gene: 7. CDR3 loop: CASSPSGSTFEQYF. The CDR3 nucleotides are TGTGCCAGCAGTCCTAGCGGGAGTACTTTCGAGCAGTACTTC. The whole variable domain, remainder taken from reference TRBV28 and TRBJ2-7, is DVKVTQSSRYLVKRTGEKVFLECVQDMDHENMFWYRQDPGLGLRLIYFSYDVKMKEKGDIPEGYSVSREKKERFSLILESASTNQTSMYLCASSPSGSTFEQYFGPGTRLTVT.